The source of this T cell receptor beta chain is a study of human T cells and chemical hapten exposure. Original methodology: Sample TCR totals centred on a median of about 92,000, ranging about 23,224 to 690,600. TCRdb itself ran the RACE reads through MiXCR, one entry per CDR3 protein. TCRdb, not the original authors, processed these V and J calls. Of 300,000 to 400,000 distinct CDR3 sequences listed, 5.1% were seen once; the top ten hold 2.6%. Germline lookup yields CDR1 SGHNT and CDR2 YYREEE (reference sequence). The CDR3 spans 12 residues. The germline V and J ends were trimmed by 0 bases and 11 bases, with 12 bases remaining between them. Specified time point: pre-sensitization, week 0. Treatment noted: therapeutic diphenylcyclopropenone sensitization with weekly scalp DPC. Patients had alopecia, were aged 18 to 70, and were not pregnant.

J is TRBJ2-7 and V is TRBV5-4, with D unclear. This sample comprised whole blood, obtained in connection with sensitization to the hapten diphenylcyclopropenone (DPC). This TCR came from a woman in her fifties or sixties with alopecia areata. Some clones in this sample may be carry-over from other donors' samples. CDR3 sequence: CASSLGSLEKYF. The CDR3 region has the DNA TGTGCCAGCAGCTTGGGCAGTCTAGAGAAGTACTTC.